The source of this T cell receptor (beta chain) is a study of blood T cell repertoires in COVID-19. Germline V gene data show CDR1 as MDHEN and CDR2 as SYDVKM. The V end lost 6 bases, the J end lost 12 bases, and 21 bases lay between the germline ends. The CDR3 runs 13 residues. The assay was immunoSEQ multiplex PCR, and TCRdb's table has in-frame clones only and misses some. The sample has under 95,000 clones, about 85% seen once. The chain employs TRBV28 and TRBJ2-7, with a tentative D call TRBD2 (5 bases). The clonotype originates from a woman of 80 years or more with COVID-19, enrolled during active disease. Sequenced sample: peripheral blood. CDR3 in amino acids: CASSPFSRTHLYF. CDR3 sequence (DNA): TGTGCCAGCAGCCCCTTCTCACGGACTCACCTGTACTTC.